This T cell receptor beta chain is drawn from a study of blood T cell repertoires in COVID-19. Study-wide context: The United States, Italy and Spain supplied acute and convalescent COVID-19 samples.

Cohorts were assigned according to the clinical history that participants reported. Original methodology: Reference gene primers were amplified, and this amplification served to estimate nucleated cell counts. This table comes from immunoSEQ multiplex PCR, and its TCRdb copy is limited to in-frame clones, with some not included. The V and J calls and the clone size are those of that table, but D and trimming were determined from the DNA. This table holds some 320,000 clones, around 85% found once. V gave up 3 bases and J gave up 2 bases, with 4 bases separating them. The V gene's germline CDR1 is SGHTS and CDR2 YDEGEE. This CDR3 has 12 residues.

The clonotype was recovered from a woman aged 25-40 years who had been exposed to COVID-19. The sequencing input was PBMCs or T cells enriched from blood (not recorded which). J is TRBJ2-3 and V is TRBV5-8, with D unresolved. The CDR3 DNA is TGTGCCAGCAGCTCCTCCACAGATACGCAGTATTTT. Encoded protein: CASSSSTDTQYF.